The entry that follows covers one TCR beta chain sequence. Germline lookup yields CDR1 LGHDT and CDR2 YNNKEL (reference sequence). CDR3 length: 15 residues. V lost 1 base to trimming and J lost 3 bases, with 11 bases between them. The data are from a study of blood T cell repertoires in COVID-19. The overall study: The origin of the acute and convalescent COVID-19 samples was the United States, Italy and Spain. Nucleic acid was either cDNA or gDNA, and it came from T cells, B-cell-depleted T cells, or PBMCs.

Original handling: Nucleated cell number was recorded as an estimate derived from reference gene primer amplification. TCRdb's copy holds only in-frame clones and misses some; the assay was immunoSEQ multiplex PCR. V and J calls and clone size are copied from that table; D and trimming were computed from the DNA. The table includes approximately 40,000 clones, nearly 90% detected once. Seattle enrolled patients during active infection and tracked them longitudinally. The sequence came from a man aged 60 to 69 with COVID-19, enrolled during active disease. The V gene is TRBV3-1 (or the pseudogene TRBV3-2), the J gene TRBJ2-3; unclear D gene. Specimen: peripheral blood. The CDR3 region is CASSQGDGATDTQYF. CDR3 in DNA: TGTGCCAGCAGCCAAGGAGACGGAGCGACAGATACGCAGTATTTT.